This TCR beta chain was documented in a study of blood T cell repertoires in COVID-19. Germline CDR1 and CDR2: MGHDK and SYGVNS. This CDR3 is 13 amino acids long. V was trimmed by 6 bases and J by 1 base, leaving 9 bases between them. Original handling: Reference gene primer amplification yielded estimated nucleated cell counts. Clones were sequenced by immunoSEQ multiplex PCR, and TCRdb holds only the in-frame ones, with some missing. D and trimming come from the DNA, and the V and J calls and clone size come from that table. Of 150,000 to 200,000 clones detected, about four fifths appear once; the ten largest clones hold around 7.7%.

This rearrangement joins TRBV25-1 to TRBJ1-1, with D tentatively TRBD1 (6 bases). This receptor was identified in a man in his forties who had recovered from COVID-19. What was sequenced was peripheral blood. The CDR3 protein is CASRGGPNTEAFF. CDR3 DNA: TGTGCCAGCAGAGGGGGTCCGAACACTGAAGCTTTCTTT.